This T cell receptor beta chain was identified during a study of technical replicates of blood from several donors. This CDR3 contains 13 residues. Between the trimmed V and J ends, which lost 7 bases and 4 bases, there was a span of 13 bases. Germline CDR1 reads SGDLS; CDR2 reads YYNGEE. This table comes from immunoSEQ multiplex PCR, and its TCRdb copy is limited to in-frame clones, with some not included. This table holds roughly 82,000 clones, about 93% found once. V and J are TRBV9 and TRBJ2-3, with D maybe TRBD1 (6 bases). The sequenced sample consisted of T cells isolated from PBMCs. This receptor was identified in a human donor in good health. The CDR3 bases are TGTGCCAGCGCCGACAGGTCGTCAGATACGCAGTATTTT. Amino acid sequence: CASADRSSDTQYF. The whole variable domain, remainder taken from reference TRBV9 and TRBJ2-3, is DSGVTQTPKHLITATGQRVTLRCSPRSGDLSVYWYQQSLDQGLQFLIQYYNGEERAKGNILERFSAQQFPDLHSELNLSSLELGDSALYFCASADRSSDTQYFGPGTRLTVL.